This T cell receptor beta chain was identified in a study of cytomegalovirus exposure and HLA in healthy donors. This CDR3 has 15 residues. V lost 4 bases, J lost 1 base, and 4 bases stayed unmatched. Germline V gene sequence: CDR1 SGHRS, CDR2 YFSETQ. Study-wide findings and caveats: Listed as cytomegalovirus-associated were 164 TCR beta chains.

Comments on this clone: The antigen remains undetermined.

13 Jbeta primers and 60 Vbeta primers were used for the PCR. Sequenced by immunoSEQ multiplex PCR; TCRdb stores in-frame clones only, minus some. In the table there are approximately 190,000 clones, about 13% of which are singletons. The sequenced sample consisted of PBMCs. This sequence originates from a man over 45 in good health and CMV-seropositive. This rearrangement joins TRBV5-1 to TRBJ2-2, with TRBD1 matching 7 bases. The CDR3 nucleotides are TGCGCCAGCAGCGGCCGGACAGGGAACACCGGGGAGCTGTTTTTT. This codes for CASSGRTGNTGELFF.